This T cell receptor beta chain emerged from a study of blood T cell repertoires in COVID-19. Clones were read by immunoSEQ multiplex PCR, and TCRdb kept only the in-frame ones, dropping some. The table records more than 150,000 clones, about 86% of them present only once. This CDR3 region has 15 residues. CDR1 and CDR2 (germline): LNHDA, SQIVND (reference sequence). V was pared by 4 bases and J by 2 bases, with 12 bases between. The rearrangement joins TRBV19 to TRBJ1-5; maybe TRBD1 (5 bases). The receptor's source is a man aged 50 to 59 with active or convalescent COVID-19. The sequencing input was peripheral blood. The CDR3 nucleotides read TGTGCCAGTAGTACAGGAGGGGCCGGCAATCAGCCCCAGCATTTT. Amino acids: CASSTGGAGNQPQHF.